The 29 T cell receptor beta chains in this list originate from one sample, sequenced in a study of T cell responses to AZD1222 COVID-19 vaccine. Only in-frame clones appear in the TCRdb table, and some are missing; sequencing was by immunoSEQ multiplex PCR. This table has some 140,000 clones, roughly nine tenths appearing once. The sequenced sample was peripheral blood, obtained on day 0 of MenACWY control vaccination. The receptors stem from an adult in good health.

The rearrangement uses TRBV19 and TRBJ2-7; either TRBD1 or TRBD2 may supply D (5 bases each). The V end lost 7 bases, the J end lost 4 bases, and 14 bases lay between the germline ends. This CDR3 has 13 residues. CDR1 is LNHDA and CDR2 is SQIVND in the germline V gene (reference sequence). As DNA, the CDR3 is TGTGCCAGTATGGGGGTCCGGACTTACGAGCAGTACTTC. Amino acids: CASMGVRTYEQYF.

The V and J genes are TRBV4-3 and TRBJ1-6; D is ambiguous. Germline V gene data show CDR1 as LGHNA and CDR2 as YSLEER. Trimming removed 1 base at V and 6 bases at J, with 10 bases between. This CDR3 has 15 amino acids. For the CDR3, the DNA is TGCGCCAGCAGCCAAGTGAGGGAAGTTAATTCACCCCTCCACTTT. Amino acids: CASSQVREVNSPLHF.

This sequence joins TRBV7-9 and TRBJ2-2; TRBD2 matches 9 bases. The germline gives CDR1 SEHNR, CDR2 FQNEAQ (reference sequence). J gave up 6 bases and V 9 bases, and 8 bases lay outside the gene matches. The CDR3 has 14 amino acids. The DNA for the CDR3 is TGTGCCAGTAACCTAGCGGGGACAGCCGGGGAGCTGTTTTTT. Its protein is CASNLAGTAGELFF.

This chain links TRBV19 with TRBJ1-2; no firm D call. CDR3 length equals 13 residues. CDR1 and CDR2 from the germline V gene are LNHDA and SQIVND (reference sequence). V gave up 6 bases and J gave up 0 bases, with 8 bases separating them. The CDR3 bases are TGTGCCAGTAGAGCACCTTCTAACTATGGCTACACCTTC. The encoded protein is CASRAPSNYGYTF.

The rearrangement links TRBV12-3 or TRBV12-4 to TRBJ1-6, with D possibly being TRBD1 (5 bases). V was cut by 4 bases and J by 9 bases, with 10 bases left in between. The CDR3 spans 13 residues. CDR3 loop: CASSWTGGSPLHF. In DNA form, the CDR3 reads TGTGCCAGCAGTTGGACCGGGGGTTCACCCCTCCACTTT.

DNA for the CDR3: TGTGCCAGCAGCTTTCCATCCGTCCAACGGGGACCCAACTATGGCTACACCTTC. Protein: CASSFPSVQRGPNYGYTF. V gene TRBV5-8 combines with J gene TRBJ1-2, with D possibly TRBD1 on 5 matching bases. From germline, CDR1 is SGHTS and CDR2 YDEGEE. Trimming stripped 2 bases from V and 2 bases from J, with 22 bases between. The CDR3 is made up of 18 amino acids.

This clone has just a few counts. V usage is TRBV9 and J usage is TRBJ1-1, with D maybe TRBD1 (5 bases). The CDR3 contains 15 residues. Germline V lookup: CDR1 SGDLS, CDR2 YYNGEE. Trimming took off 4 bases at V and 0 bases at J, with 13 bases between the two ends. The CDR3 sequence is CASSPATVLNTEAFF. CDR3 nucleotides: TGTGCCAGCAGCCCGGCGACAGTGCTGAACACTGAAGCTTTCTTT.

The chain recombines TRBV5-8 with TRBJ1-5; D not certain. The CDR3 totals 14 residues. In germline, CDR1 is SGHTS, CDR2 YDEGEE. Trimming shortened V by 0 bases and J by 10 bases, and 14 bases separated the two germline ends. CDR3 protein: CASSLEGSLFPQHF. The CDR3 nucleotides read TGTGCCAGCAGCTTGGAGGGCAGTTTATTCCCCCAGCATTTT.

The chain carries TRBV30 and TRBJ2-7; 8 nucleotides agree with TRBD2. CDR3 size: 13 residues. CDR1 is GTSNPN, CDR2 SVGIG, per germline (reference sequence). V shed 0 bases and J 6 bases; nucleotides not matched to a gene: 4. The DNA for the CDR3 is TGTGCCTGGAGTGTTGACGGGAGGGGCGAGCAGTACTTC. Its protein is CAWSVDGRGEQYF.

This chain's CDR3 is CALGRQGPDTQYF. DNA of the CDR3: TGTGCTCTGGGGCGTCAGGGACCAGATACGCAGTATTTT. The chain joins TRBV28 to TRBJ2-3, with D perhaps matching TRBD1 or TRBD2 (5 bases each). Germline-derived CDR1 and CDR2 are MDHEN and SYDVKM. The CDR3 spans 13 residues.

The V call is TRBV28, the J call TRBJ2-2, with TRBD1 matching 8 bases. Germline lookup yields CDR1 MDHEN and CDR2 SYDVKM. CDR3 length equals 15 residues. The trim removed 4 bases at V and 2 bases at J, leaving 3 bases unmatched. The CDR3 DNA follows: TGTGCCAGCAGTTCCGGGACAGGCAACACCGGGGAGCTGTTTTTT. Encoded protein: CASSSGTGNTGELFF. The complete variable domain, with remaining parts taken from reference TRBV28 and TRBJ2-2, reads DVKVTQSSRYLVKRTGEKVFLECVQDMDHENMFWYRQDPGLGLRLIYFSYDVKMKEKGDIPEGYSVSREKKERFSLILESASTNQTSMYLCASSSGTGNTGELFFGEGSRLTVL.

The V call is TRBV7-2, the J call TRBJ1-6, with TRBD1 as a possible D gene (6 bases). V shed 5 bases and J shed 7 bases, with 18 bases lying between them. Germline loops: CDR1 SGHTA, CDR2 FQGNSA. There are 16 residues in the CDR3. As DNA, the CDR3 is TGTGCCAGCAGCCTGAAACAGGGACCGGGGAATTCACCCCTCCACTTT. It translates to CASSLKQGPGNSPLHF. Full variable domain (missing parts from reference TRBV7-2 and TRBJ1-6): GAGVSQSPSNKVTEKGKDVELRCDPISGHTALYWYRQSLGQGLEFLIYFQGNSAPDKSGLPSDRFSAERTGGSVSTLTIQRTQQEDSAVYLCASSLKQGPGNSPLHFGNGTRLTVT.

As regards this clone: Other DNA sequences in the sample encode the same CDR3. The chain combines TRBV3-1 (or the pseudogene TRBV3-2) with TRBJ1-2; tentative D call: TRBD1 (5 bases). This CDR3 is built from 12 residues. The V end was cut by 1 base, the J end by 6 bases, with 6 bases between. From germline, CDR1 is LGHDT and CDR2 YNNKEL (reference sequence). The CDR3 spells CASSQVGDGYTF. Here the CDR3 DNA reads TGTGCCAGCAGCCAAGTAGGGGATGGCTACACCTTC.

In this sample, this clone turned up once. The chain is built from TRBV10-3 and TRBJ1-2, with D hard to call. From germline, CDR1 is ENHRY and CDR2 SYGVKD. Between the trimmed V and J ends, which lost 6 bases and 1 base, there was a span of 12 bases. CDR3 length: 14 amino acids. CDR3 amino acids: CAIRSNGINYGYTF. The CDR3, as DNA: TGTGCCATCAGATCTAACGGGATTAACTATGGCTACACCTTC.

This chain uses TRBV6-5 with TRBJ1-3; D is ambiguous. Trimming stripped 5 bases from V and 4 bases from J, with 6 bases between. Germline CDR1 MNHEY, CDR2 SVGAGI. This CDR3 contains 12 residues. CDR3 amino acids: CASSRRGNTIYF. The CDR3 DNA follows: TGTGCCAGCAGTAGAAGAGGAAACACCATATATTTT.

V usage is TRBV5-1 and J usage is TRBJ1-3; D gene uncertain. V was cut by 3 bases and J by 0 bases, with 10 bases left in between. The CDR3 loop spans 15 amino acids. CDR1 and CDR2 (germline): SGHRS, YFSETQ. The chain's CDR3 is CASSSSFISGNTIYF. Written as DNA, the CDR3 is TGCGCCAGCAGCTCGAGCTTTATCTCTGGAAACACCATATATTTT.

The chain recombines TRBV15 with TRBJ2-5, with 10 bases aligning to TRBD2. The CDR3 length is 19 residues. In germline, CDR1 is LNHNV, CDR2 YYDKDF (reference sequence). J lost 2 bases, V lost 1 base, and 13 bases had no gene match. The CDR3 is CATSRGGLAALLQQETQYF. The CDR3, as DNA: TGTGCCACCAGCAGAGGAGGACTAGCGGCTCTGCTTCAGCAAGAGACCCAGTACTTC.

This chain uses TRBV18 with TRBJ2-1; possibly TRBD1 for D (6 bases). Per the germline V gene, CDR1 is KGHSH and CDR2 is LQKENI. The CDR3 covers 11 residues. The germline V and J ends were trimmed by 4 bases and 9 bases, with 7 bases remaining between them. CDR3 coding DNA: TGTGCCAGCTCACTAGGGGGTGAGCAGTTCTTC. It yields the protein CASSLGGEQFF.

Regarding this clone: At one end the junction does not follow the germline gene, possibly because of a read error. DNA of the CDR3: TGCGCCCGCAGCCGAGGGGGCCGGGGATATGGCTACACCTTC. Translating it yields CARSRGGRGYGYTF. This chain joins TRBV4-1 and TRBJ1-2; 7 nucleotides match TRBD1. The germline V gene encodes CDR1 MGHRA and CDR2 YSYEKL. This CDR3 has 14 amino acids.

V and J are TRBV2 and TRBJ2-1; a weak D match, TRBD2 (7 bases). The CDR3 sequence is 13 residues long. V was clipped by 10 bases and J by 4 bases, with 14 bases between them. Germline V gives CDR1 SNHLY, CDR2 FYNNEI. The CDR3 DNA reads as TGTGCCATCAAGGGGGGGGAATACAATGAGCAGTTCTTC. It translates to CAIKGGEYNEQFF.

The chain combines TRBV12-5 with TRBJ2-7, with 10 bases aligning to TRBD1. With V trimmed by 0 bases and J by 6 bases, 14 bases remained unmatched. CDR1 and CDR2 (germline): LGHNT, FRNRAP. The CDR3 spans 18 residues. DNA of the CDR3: TGTGCTAGTGGTTTGGTACATAAGACAGGGGGCCAGGATGGCGAGCAGTACGTC. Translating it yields CASGLVHKTGGQDGEQYV.

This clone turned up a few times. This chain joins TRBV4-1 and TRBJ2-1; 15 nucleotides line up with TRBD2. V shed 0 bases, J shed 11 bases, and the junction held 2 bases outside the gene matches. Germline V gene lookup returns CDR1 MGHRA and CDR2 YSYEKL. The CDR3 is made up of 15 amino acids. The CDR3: CASSQEGLAGGQQFF. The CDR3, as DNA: TGCGCCAGCAGCCAAGAGGGACTAGCGGGAGGACAGCAGTTCTTC.

CDR3 bases: TGTGCCAGCAGCTCCCTCCCGGCTCACTCCTACGAGCAGTACTTC. Translation: CASSSLPAHSYEQYF. The genes are TRBV13 and TRBJ2-7, with unresolved D. The ends were cut back, 4 bases at V and 0 bases at J, with 13 bases in the middle. The CDR3 sequence is 15 residues long. Per germline, CDR1 PRHDT and CDR2 FYEKMQ (reference sequence).

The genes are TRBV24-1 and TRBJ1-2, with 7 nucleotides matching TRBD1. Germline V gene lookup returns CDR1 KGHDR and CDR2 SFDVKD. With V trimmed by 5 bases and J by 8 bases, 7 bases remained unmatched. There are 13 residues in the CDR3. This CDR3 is CATSGEGADGYTF. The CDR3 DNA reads TGTGCCACCAGTGGGGAGGGGGCGGACGGCTACACCTTC.

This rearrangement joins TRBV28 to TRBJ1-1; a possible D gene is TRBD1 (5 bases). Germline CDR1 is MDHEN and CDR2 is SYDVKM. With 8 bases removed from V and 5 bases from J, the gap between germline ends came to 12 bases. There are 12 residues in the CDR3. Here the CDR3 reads CASLGGWTEAFF. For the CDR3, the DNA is TGTGCCAGCCTGGGGGGGTGGACTGAAGCTTTCTTT.

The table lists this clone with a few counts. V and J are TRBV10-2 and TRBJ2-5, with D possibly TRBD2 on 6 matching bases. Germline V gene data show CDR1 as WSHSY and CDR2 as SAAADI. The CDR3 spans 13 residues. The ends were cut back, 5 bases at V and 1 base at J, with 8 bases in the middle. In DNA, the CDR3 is TGCGCCAGCAGTCCGACTAGCCAAGAGACCCAGTACTTC. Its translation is CASSPTSQETQYF.

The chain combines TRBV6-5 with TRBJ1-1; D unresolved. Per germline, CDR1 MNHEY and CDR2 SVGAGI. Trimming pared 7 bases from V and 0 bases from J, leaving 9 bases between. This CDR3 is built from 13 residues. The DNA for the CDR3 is TGTGCCAGCACCTACCGCATGAACACTGAAGCTTTCTTT. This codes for CASTYRMNTEAFF.

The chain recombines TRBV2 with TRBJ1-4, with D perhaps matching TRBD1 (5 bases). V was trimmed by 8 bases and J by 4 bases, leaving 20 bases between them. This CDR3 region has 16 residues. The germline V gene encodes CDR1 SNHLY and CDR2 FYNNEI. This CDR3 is CASLHGGTWNNEKLFF. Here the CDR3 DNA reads TGTGCCAGCCTCCATGGGGGGACGTGGAATAATGAAAAACTGTTTTTT.

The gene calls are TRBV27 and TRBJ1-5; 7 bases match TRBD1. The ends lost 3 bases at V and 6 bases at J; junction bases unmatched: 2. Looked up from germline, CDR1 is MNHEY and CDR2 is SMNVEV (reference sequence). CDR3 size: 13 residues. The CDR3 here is CASSFTGVQPQHF. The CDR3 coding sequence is TGTGCCAGCAGTTTCACAGGGGTTCAGCCCCAGCATTTT.